This T cell receptor beta chain was captured in a study of cytomegalovirus exposure and HLA in healthy donors. As regards this clone: Its antigen is as yet unknown.

Study-wide results and limits: Researchers catalogued roughly 170 TCR beta chains as cytomegalovirus-associated.

The PCR was carried out with 60 Vbeta primers and 13 Jbeta primers. This table comes from immunoSEQ multiplex PCR, and its TCRdb copy is limited to in-frame clones, with some not included. Of more than 95,000 clones listed, around 74% were seen once; the top ten hold 4% to 4.5%. V was pared by 5 bases and J by 10 bases, with 15 bases between. CDR1 is SGHVS, CDR2 FQNEAQ, per germline. The CDR3 loop spans 13 amino acids. V gene TRBV7-8 combines with J gene TRBJ2-1; D call uncertain. The sequence was obtained from a woman between 50 and 59 years old in good health and CMV-seropositive. The sample consisted of PBMCs. CDR3 sequence (DNA): TGTGCCAGCAGCCCACTTGCGGCTATCGAGCAGTTCTTC. Its protein is CASSPLAAIEQFF.